Reported below is one T cell receptor beta chain. This receptor's antigen is unknown. Within one base of it there is no much larger clone, and no base qualities were kept. From the germline V gene, CDR1 is KGHSH and CDR2 is LQKENI. For this chain, trimming is 4 bases at the V end and 11 bases at the J end, and the number of junction bases without a gene match is 8. Spanning cysteine to phenylalanine, the CDR3 consists of 14 amino acids. Only CDR3 DNA is held: 42 bases, read in frame from base 1. Using the deep immunoSEQ assay, multiplex PCR amplified TCR CDR3 regions from genomic DNA. For each cell subset, the extracted genomic DNA was distributed evenly across all wells of several immunoSEQ 96-well plates, and each plate served as one replicate. Each replicate PCR for sorted subsets received 200 ng genomic DNA, equal to roughly 29,000 T cell genomes. The purified libraries were quantified using a Qubit 3.0 fluorometer, sized with a Bioanalyzer 2100, and then quantified again using the KAPA Library Quantification kit. Every immunoSEQ 96-well plate was sequenced on a dedicated single-read 150-cycle Illumina NextSeq 550 flow cell. On the authors' methods: Because the immunoSEQ output held only junctional sequences and lacked quality scores, the filtering could not match the filtering applied to full-length reads. Sequences were annotated with PyIR, a Python wrapper for IgBLAST v1.9, and V/J genes and CDR3 were assigned using IMGT germline references. Any read was removed if the V/J assignment was weak (E-value above 1e-6), the CDR3 was missing, or the read contained stop codons, out-of-frame junctions, or ambiguous translated residues. A V3J clonotype was defined by an identical inferred V gene, J gene, and CDR3 amino acid sequence. Percentage overlap between repertoires was calculated by dividing the number of shared unique clonotypes by the size of the smaller repertoire. RTK rarefaction, the Chao1 estimator, and Recon v2.1 estimates of unobserved clonotypes were used to assess repertoire richness. OLGA was used to compute generation probabilities for all TCRbeta clonotypes that the gDNA method yielded from a handful of donors. This is the immuneACCESS table as TCRdb keeps it, with only in-frame sequences that have V and J called. A part of the clones is gone; compared with another copy, unresolved V genes explain less than half, and the rest is unexplained. V, J and clone size derive from that table, while D and trimming were established from the DNA sequence. The sample table records over 700,000 clones; 55% to 75% of these occur just once. More than 1.5% of the sample is in the top ten clones.

The data derive from a study of shared clonotypes between healthy human individuals (dated by TCRdb to the early 2020s). Broadly, across the study: The cohort included a few men and two women between 18 and 49 years of age. Per donor, three plates each were used for CD4 naive and CD4 memory, two for CD8 naive, and one for CD8 memory. The study deeply sequenced blood TCR repertoires of about 5 healthy adults to estimate repertoire size and the extent of clonotype sharing between individuals. To increase sequencing depth and limit assay-specific biases, TCR repertoire library preparation and sequencing were carried out by different laboratories using diverse techniques. Leukapheresis yielded between about 0.85 and 9.5 billion PBMCs per donor. The full study reports these points: Naive subsets generally had larger estimated clonotype richness than memory subsets did. The genetic and exposure-history diversity represented was limited by the small number of donors. Sharing across several donors was observed for approximately 5% of naive CD4, under 4% of naive CD8, about 2.5% of memory CD4, and roughly 0.4% of memory CD8 clonotypes. Higher generation probabilities were observed for clonotypes shared by all four sorted-subset donors than for non-shared clonotypes. Rarefaction of sorted-subset datasets indicated incomplete sequencing despite the large sequencing depth. Pairwise subsampling indicated that sequencing depth was expected to affect the degree of clonotype sharing among donors. Sampling was restricted to blood, and TCR repertoires in tissue are likely to differ from TCR repertoires in blood.

The donors were healthy, HIV-negative adults who had no recently reported acute infections or vaccinations. Only Caucasian adults living in Nashville, Tennessee, USA were represented among the donors. CD4+ T cells were enriched through magnetic negative selection, after which naive cells were positively selected on CD45RA and the remaining negative fraction served as the memory subset. Blood was obtained by leukapheresis, after which PBMCs were separated by Ficoll-Histopaque density gradient centrifugation and cryopreserved in liquid nitrogen vapor phase. Analytical flow cytometry was used to check the purity and quantity of each magnetically sorted T cell population. Genomic DNA was isolated from every sorted fraction and measured by UV absorbance on a Nanodrop 2000c.

The TCR was taken from a woman in her thirties in good health. Here the chain combines TRBV18 and TRBJ2-7; TRBD2 matches 13 bases in the middle. Sequenced sample: memory CD4+ T cells sorted from blood. Per the publication, the cell subset or site label means: CD45RA-negative fraction. CDR3 loop: CASSLDSGTSGKYF. The nucleotide sequence is TGTGCCAGCTCACTGGATAGTGGGACTAGCGGGAAGTACTTC.